Below, 18 T cell receptor beta chains from the same sample are listed, as sequenced in a study of OX40 agonist ivuxolimab in advanced cancers. TCRdb's table, derived via immunoSEQ multiplex PCR, lists solely in-frame clones and lacks some. The sample contains roughly 110,000 clones, around nine tenths of which appear only once. Sequenced material: CD4+ or CD8+ T cells sorted from blood, taken in a trial of the OX40 agonist ivuxolimab. The receptors were gathered from an adult with an advanced solid tumor such as melanoma, head and neck, liver or kidney cancer.

CDR3 in amino acids: CASSSIRNEQFF. The CDR3 DNA is TGTGCCAGCAGCTCCATCCGAAATGAGCAGTTCTTC. V is TRBV7-2 and J is TRBJ2-1, with no clear D. Germline V gives CDR1 SGHTA, CDR2 FQGNSA. The V gene lost 4 bases and the J gene lost 7 bases, with 8 bases spanning the gap. The CDR3 loop spans 12 amino acids. Complete variable domain (other parts from reference TRBV7-2 and TRBJ2-1): GAGVSQSPSNKVTEKGKDVELRCDPISGHTALYWYRQSLGQGLEFLIYFQGNSAPDKSGLPSDRFSAERTGGSVSTLTIQRTQQEDSAVYLCASSSIRNEQFFGPGTRLTVL.

The rearrangement joins TRBV28 to TRBJ2-7, with D perhaps TRBD1 (5 bases). In germline, CDR1 is MDHEN, CDR2 SYDVKM. Trimming stripped 5 bases from V and 2 bases from J, with 10 bases between. There are 13 residues in the CDR3. This CDR3 reads CASSRAGTYEQYF. CDR3 DNA: TGTGCCAGCAGTCGGGCAGGGACCTACGAGCAGTACTTC.

The chain joins TRBV7-9 to TRBJ1-2; D may be TRBD1 (6 bases). Trimming took 7 bases from V and 4 from J, leaving 13 bases between them. Germline V lookup: CDR1 SEHNR, CDR2 FQNEAQ (reference sequence). The CDR3 runs to 13 residues. CDR3 in amino acids: CASISGASYGYTF. CDR3 bases: TGTGCCAGCATCTCGGGGGCTTCCTATGGCTACACCTTC.

The rearrangement joins TRBV28 to TRBJ1-6; no firm D call. Trimming left V 5 bases short and J 14 bases short, with 13 bases between. Germline CDR1 reads MDHEN; CDR2 reads SYDVKM. CDR3 length: 12 residues. This CDR3 reads CASSRDTRTLHF. The CDR3 nucleotides are TGTGCCAGCAGTAGGGATACTAGAACCCTCCACTTT.

This chain connects TRBV28 to TRBJ1-2, with D unresolved. Between the trimmed V and J ends, which lost 2 bases and 5 bases, there was a span of 12 bases. The CDR3 extends over 14 amino acids. The germline V gene has CDR1 MDHEN and CDR2 SYDVKM. CDR3 nucleotides: TGTGCCAGCAGTTTAAGCGACTCTAGTTATGGCTACACCTTC. This gives the protein CASSLSDSSYGYTF.

This chain connects TRBV6-1 to TRBJ2-2, with 8 nucleotides matching TRBD1. V trimming: 11 bases; J trimming: 1 base; junction bases outside the gene matches: 9. The CDR3 runs to 15 residues. Looked up from germline, CDR1 is MNHNS and CDR2 is SASEGT. DNA of the CDR3: TGTGCCTCTTACTCAGGGGGCGAGAACACCGGGGAGCTGTTTTTT. It encodes CASYSGGENTGELFF.

This chain connects TRBV19 to TRBJ2-2, with D unclear. The germline gives CDR1 LNHDA, CDR2 SQIVND (reference sequence). Trimming removed 3 bases at V and 4 bases at J, with 12 bases between. This CDR3 comprises 15 residues. As DNA, the CDR3 is TGTGCCAGTAGTATCTACAGCCAGGTCACCGGGGAGCTGTTTTTT. This gives the protein CASSIYSQVTGELFF.

This rearrangement joins TRBV30 to TRBJ1-1, with a weak D call TRBD1 (5 bases). Germline V gene lookup returns CDR1 GTSNPN and CDR2 SVGIG (reference sequence). The CDR3 has 11 residues. Deletions cut 0 bases from V and 6 bases from J, with 5 bases between. CDR3 nucleotides: TGTGCCTGGAGTGTAGGGGCTGAAGCTTTCTTT. Its protein product is CAWSVGAEAFF.

The DNA of the CDR3 is TGTGCCAGCTCACCAGGACAGGGGAATCAGCCCCAGCATTTT. Translation: CASSPGQGNQPQHF. V is TRBV18 and J is TRBJ1-5; 9 nucleotides match TRBD1. The CDR3 is 14 amino acids. The germline gives CDR1 KGHSH, CDR2 LQKENI. Unmatched junction bases numbered 0, after V lost 2 bases and J lost 4 bases.

The chain joins TRBV11-3 to TRBJ2-7, with D possibly being TRBD2 (5 bases). The V gene's germline CDR1 is SGHNT and CDR2 YENEEA. The length of the CDR3 is 14 residues. Trimming pared 1 base from V and 0 bases from J, leaving 7 bases between. Here the CDR3 reads CASSLAAGSYEQYF. The CDR3 DNA sequence: TGTGCCAGCAGCTTAGCGGCGGGCTCCTACGAGCAGTACTTC.

The chain carries TRBV28 and TRBJ1-2; D remains unclear. In germline, CDR1 is MDHEN, CDR2 SYDVKM. Trimming removed 3 bases from V and 8 bases from J, with 13 bases in between. The CDR3 has 13 amino acids. The CDR3 reads CASSFLSLVGYTF. Here the CDR3 DNA reads TGTGCCAGCAGTTTTCTCTCTCTTGTAGGCTACACCTTC.

Turning to this clone: A junction end diverges from the germline sequence, so it may reflect a read error. V usage is TRBV27 and J usage is TRBJ2-7; tentative D call: TRBD1 (6 bases). Germline loops: CDR1 MNHEY, CDR2 SMNVEV (reference sequence). This CDR3 comprises 13 residues. CDR3 coding DNA: TGTGCCAGCAGTTTAAATCCCGGACAGAATTTATCCTTC. Protein: CASSLNPGQNLSF.

V usage is TRBV2 and J usage is TRBJ2-1; TRBD2 matches at 11 bases. The length of the CDR3 is 12 residues. Germline CDR1 SNHLY, CDR2 FYNNEI. Trimming removed 11 bases from V and 4 bases from J; junction bases left unmatched: 1. The CDR3 sequence: CAGTSGYNEQFF. DNA for the CDR3: TGTGCCGGGACTAGCGGATACAATGAGCAGTTCTTC.

This clone is a singleton in its sample. The chain links TRBV2 to TRBJ2-1, with TRBD2 matching 9 bases. V dropped 3 bases and J dropped 9; count of bases not matched to a gene: 6. From germline, CDR1 is SNHLY and CDR2 FYNNEI. The CDR3 consists of 14 residues. CDR3 nucleotide sequence: TGTGCCAGCAGTGAGACCGGGACTAGCATTGAGCAGTTCTTC. Translating gives CASSETGTSIEQFF.

The chain couples TRBV19 to TRBJ2-3; 13 positions match TRBD2. The CDR3 is 14 residues long. Germline values: CDR1 LNHDA, CDR2 SQIVND (reference sequence). The ends lost 8 bases at V and 7 bases at J; junction bases unmatched: 6. CDR3 sequence (DNA): TGTGCCAGTGAACGGACTAGCGGGGGATATACGCAGTATTTT. It codes for CASERTSGGYTQYF.

This chain links TRBV7-2 with TRBJ2-7; 8 bases are shared with TRBD2. Germline V lookup: CDR1 SGHTA, CDR2 FQGNSA. Trimming removed 1 base from V and 5 bases from J; junction bases left unmatched: 7. There are 15 residues in the CDR3. The CDR3 coding sequence is TGTGCCAGCAGCTTAGTAGGCGGGGGGAACAACGAGCAGTACTTC. This codes for CASSLVGGGNNEQYF.

The V and J genes are TRBV11-2 and TRBJ2-7, with TRBD1 identical over 7 bases. The CDR3 runs 12 residues. Germline V gene data show CDR1 as SGHAT and CDR2 as FQNNGV. After removal of 8 bases from V and 3 bases from J, the junction contained 4 bases not matched to a gene. The CDR3 sequence is CASGRQGYEQYF. CDR3 nucleotides: TGTGCCAGCGGAAGACAGGGCTACGAGCAGTACTTC.

The chain combines TRBV7-9 with TRBJ2-5; weak D call: TRBD1 (6 bases). The CDR3 contains 15 residues. V dropped 1 base and J dropped 0 bases, with 9 bases sitting between them. CDR1 is SEHNR and CDR2 is FQNEAQ in the germline V gene (reference sequence). As DNA, the CDR3 is TGTGCCAGCAGCTTAGAGGGGACATACCAAGAGACCCAGTACTTC. It is translated as CASSLEGTYQETQYF.